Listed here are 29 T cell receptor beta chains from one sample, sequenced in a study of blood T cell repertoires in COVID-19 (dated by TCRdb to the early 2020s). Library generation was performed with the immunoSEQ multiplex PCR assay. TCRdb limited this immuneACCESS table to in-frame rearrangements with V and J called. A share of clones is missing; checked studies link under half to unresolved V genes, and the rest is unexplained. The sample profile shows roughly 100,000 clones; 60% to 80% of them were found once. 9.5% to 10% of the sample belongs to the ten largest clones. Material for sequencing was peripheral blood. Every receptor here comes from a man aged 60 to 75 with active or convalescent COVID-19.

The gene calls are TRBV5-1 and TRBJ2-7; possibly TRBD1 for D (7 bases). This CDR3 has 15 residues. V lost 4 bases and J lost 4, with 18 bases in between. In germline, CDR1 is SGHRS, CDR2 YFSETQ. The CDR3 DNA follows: TGCGCCAGCAGCGTATGGGGGGACAGTTCATACGAGCAGTACTTC. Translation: CASSVWGDSSYEQYF. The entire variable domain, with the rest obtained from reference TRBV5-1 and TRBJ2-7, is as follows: KAGVTQTPRYLIKTRGQQVTLSCSPISGHRSVSWYQQTPGQGLQFLFEYFSETQRNKGNFPGRFSGRQFSNSRSEMNVSTLELGDSALYLCASSVWGDSSYEQYFGPGTRLTVT.

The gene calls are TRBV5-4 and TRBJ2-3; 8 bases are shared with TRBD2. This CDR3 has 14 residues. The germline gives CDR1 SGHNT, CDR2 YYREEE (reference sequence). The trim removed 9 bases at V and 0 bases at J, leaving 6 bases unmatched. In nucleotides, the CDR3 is TGTGCCATGGTAGCGGGGCCTAGCACAGATACGCAGTATTTT. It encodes CAMVAGPSTDTQYF.

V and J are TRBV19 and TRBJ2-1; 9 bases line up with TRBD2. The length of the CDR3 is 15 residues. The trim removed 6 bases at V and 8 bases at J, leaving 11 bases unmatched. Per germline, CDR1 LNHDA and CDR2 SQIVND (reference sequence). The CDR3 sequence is CASRGGRALVDEQFF. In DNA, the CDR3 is TGTGCCAGTAGAGGCGGGAGGGCCCTCGTCGATGAGCAGTTCTTC.

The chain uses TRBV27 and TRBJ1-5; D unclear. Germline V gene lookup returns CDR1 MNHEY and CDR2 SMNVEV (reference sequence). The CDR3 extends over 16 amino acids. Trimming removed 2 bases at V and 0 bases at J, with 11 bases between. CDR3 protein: CASSLEGGYSNQPQHF. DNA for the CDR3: TGTGCCAGCAGTTTAGAGGGAGGGTATAGCAATCAGCCCCAGCATTTT.

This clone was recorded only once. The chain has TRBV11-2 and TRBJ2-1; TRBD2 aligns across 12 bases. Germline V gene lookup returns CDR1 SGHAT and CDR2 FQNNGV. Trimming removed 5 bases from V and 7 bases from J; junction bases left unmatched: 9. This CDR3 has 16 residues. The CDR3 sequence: CASSSELAGGGNEQFF. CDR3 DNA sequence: TGTGCCAGCAGCAGTGAACTAGCGGGAGGTGGGAATGAGCAGTTCTTC.

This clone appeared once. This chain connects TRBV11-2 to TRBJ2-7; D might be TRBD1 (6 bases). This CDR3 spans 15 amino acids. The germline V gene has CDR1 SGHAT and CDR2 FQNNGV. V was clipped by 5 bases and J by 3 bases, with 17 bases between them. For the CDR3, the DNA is TGTGCCAGCAGCCTCGACAGGCCTGCGGGCTACGAGCAGTACTTC. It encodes CASSLDRPAGYEQYF.

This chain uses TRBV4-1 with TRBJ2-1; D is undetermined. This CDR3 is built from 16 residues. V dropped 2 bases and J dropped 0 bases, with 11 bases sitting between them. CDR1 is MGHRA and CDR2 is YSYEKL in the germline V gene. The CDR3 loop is CASSQIDLTSYNEQFF. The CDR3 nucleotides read TGCGCCAGCAGCCAAATAGACTTAACCTCCTACAATGAGCAGTTCTTC.

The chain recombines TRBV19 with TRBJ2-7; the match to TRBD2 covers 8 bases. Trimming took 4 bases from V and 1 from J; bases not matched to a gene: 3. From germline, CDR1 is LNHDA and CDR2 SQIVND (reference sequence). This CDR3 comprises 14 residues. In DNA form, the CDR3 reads TGTGCCAGTAGTACTAGCGGGCGGTCCTACGAGCAGTACTTC. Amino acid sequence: CASSTSGRSYEQYF.

The CDR3 is CASSLKAGVYGYTF. CDR3 sequence (DNA): TGCGCCAGCAGCTTGAAGGCAGGGGTCTATGGCTACACCTTC. The chain recombines TRBV5-1 with TRBJ1-2, with D perhaps matching TRBD1 (6 bases). The CDR3 covers 14 residues. V was trimmed by 1 base and J by 4 bases, leaving 11 bases between them. The germline V gene has CDR1 SGHRS and CDR2 YFSETQ.

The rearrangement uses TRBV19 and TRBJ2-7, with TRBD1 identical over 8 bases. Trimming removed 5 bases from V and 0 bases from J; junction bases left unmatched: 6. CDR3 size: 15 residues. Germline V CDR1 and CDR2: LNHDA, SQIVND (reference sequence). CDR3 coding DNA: TGTGCCAGTAGTCCCACCGACAGGGGCTCCTACGAGCAGTACTTC. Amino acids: CASSPTDRGSYEQYF.

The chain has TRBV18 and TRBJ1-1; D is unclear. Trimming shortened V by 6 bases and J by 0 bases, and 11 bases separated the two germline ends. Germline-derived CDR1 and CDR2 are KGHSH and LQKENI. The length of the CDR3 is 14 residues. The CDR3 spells CASSRPSLNTEAFF. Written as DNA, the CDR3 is TGTGCCAGCTCCCGACCTAGCCTGAACACTGAAGCTTTCTTT.

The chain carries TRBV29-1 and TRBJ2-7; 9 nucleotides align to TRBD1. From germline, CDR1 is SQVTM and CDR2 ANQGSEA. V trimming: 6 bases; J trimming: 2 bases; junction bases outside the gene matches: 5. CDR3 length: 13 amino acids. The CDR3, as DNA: TGCAGCGTGGGGACAGGGCTTCCCTACGAGCAGTACTTC. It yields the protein CSVGTGLPYEQYF.

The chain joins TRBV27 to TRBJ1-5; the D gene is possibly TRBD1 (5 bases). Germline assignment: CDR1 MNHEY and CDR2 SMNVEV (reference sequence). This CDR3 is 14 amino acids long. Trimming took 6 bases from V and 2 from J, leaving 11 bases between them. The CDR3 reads CASRGLGGNQPQHF. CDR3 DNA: TGTGCCAGCAGGGGACTAGGGGGCAATCAGCCCCAGCATTTT.

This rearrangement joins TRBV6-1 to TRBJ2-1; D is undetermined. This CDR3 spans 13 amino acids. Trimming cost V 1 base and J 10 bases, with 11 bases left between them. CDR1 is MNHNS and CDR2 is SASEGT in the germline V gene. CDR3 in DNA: TGTGCCAGCAGTGAAGTCAATCCCGGGGAGCAGTTCTTC. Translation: CASSEVNPGEQFF.

The CDR3 coding sequence is TGTGCCAGCAGCCCCCCAGGCTCCACGACCAATGAGCAGTTCTTC. Its translation is CASSPPGSTTNEQFF. The chain employs TRBV7-2 and TRBJ2-1, with unresolved D. V was pared by 5 bases and J by 6 bases, with 17 bases between. Germline-derived CDR1 and CDR2 are SGHTA and FQGNSA. CDR3 length: 15 amino acids.

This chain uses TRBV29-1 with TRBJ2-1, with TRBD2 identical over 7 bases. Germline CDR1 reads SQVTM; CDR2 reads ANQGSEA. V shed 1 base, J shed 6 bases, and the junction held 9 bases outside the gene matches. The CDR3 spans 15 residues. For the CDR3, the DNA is TGCAGCGTTGAAGCGTGGGGCGGGAGTGGCAATGAGCAGTTCTTC. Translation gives CSVEAWGGSGNEQFF.

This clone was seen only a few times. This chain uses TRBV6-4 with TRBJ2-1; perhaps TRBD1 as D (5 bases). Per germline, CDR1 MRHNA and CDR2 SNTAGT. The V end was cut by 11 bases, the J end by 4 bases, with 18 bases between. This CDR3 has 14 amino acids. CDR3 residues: CASADTAGYNEQFF. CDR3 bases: TGTGCCTCAGCAGACACGGCAGGGTACAATGAGCAGTTCTTC.

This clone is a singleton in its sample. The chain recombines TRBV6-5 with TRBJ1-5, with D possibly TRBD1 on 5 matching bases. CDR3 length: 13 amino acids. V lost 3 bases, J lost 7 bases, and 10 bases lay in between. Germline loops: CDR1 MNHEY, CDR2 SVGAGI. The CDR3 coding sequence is TGTGCCAGCAGTTATGGGGGGGGACAGCCCCAGCATTTT. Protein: CASSYGGGQPQHF.

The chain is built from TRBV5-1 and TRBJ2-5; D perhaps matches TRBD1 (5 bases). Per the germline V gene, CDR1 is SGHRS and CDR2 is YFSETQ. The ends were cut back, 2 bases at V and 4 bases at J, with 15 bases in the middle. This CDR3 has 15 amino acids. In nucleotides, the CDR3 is TGCGCCAGCAGCTTTCCGCAGGGTACGAGAGAGACCCAGTACTTC. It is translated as CASSFPQGTRETQYF.

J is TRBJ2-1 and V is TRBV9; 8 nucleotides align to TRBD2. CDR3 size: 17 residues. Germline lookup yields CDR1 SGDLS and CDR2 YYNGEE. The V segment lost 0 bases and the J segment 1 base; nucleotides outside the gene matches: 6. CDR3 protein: CASSVAGGGQSYNEQFF. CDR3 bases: TGTGCCAGCAGCGTAGCGGGGGGGGGCCAGTCCTACAATGAGCAGTTCTTC. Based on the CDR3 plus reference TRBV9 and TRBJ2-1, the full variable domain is DSGVTQTPKHLITATGQRVTLRCSPRSGDLSVYWYQQSLDQGLQFLIQYYNGEERAKGNILERFSAQQFPDLHSELNLSSLELGDSALYFCASSVAGGGQSYNEQFFGPGTRLTVL.

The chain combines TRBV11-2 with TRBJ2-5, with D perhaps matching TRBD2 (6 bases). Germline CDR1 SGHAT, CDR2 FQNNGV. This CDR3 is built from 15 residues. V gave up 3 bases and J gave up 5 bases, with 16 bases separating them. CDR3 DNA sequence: TGTGCCAGCAGCTTGGGACTCGCCGCGGGCGAGACCCAGTACTTC. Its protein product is CASSLGLAAGETQYF.

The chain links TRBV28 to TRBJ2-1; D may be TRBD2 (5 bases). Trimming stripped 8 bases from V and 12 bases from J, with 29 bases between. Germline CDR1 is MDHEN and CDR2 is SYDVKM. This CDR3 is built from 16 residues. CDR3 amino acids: CASSPPMTASNPPQFF. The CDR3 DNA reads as TGTGCCAGCTCCCCTCCCATGACGGCTAGCAACCCTCCGCAGTTCTTC.

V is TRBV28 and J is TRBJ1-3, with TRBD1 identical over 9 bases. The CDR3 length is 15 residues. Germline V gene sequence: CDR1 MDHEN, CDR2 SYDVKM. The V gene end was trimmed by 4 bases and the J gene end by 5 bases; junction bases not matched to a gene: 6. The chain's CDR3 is CASSSPGTGRNTIYF. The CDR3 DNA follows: TGTGCCAGCAGTTCCCCAGGGACAGGGAGAAACACCATATATTTT. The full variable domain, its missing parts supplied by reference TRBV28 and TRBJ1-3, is DVKVTQSSRYLVKRTGEKVFLECVQDMDHENMFWYRQDPGLGLRLIYFSYDVKMKEKGDIPEGYSVSREKKERFSLILESASTNQTSMYLCASSSPGTGRNTIYFGEGSWLTVV.

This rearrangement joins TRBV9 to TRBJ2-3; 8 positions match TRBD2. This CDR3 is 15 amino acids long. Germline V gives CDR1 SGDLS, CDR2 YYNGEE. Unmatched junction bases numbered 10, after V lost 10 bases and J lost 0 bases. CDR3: CARDRGGGSTDTQYF. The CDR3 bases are TGTGCCCGCGACCGGGGGGGAGGGAGCACAGATACGCAGTATTTT.

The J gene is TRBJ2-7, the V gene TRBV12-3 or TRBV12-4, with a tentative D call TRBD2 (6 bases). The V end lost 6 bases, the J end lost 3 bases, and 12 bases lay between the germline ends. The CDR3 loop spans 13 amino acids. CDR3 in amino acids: CASRSQGGYEQYF. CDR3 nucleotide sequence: TGTGCCAGCAGGAGCCAGGGAGGCTACGAGCAGTACTTC.

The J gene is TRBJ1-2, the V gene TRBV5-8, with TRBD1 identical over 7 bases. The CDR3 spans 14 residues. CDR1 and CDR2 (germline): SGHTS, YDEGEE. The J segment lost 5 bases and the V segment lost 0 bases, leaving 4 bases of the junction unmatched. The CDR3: CASSLGYRGYGYTF. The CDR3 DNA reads TGTGCCAGCAGCTTGGGTTACAGGGGTTATGGCTACACCTTC.

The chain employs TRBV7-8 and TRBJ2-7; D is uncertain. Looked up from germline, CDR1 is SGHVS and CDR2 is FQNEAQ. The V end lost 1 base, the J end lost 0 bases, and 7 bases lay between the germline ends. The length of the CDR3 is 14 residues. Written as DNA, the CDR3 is TGTGCCAGCAGCTTAGGTAGGAGCTCCTACGAGCAGTACTTC. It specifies CASSLGRSSYEQYF.

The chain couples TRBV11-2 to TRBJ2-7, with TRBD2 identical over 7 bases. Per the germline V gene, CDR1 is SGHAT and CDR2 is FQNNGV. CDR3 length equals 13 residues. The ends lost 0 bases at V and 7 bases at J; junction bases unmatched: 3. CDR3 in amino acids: CASSLEGGGEQYF. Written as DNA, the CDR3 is TGTGCCAGCAGCTTAGAGGGGGGGGGAGAGCAGTACTTC. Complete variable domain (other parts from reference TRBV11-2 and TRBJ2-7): EAGVAQSPRYKIIEKRQSVAFWCNPISGHATLYWYQQILGQGPKLLIQFQNNGVVDDSQLPKDRFSAERLKGVDSTLKIQPAKLEDSAVYLCASSLEGGGEQYFGPGTRLTVT.

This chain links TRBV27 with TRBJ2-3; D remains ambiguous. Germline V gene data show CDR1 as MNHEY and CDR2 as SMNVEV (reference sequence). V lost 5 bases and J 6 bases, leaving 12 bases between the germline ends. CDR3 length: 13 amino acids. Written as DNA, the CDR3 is TGTGCCAGCAGTGCAGAGCGTAAGGATACGCAGTATTTT. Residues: CASSAERKDTQYF.